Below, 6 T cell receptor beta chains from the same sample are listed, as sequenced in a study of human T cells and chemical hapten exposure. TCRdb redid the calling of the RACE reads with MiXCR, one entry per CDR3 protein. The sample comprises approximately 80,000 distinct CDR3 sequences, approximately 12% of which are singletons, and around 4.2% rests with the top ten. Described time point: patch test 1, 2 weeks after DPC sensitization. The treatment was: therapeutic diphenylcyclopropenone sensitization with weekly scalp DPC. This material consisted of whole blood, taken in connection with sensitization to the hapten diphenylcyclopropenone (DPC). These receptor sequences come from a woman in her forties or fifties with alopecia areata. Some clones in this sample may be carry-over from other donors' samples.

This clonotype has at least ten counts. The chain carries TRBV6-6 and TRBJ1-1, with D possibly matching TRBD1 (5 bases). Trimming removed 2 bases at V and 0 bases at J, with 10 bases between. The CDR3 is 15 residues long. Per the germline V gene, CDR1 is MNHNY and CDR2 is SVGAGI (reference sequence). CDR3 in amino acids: CASSYRQGLNTEAFF. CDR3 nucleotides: TGTGCCAGCAGTTACAGGCAGGGCCTGAACACTGAAGCTTTCTTT.

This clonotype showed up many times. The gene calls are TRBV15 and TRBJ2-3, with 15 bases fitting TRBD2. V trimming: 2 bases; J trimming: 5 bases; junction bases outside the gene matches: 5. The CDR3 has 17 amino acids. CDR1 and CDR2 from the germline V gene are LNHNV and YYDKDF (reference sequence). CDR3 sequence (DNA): TGTGCCACCAGCAGATCAGGACTAGCGGGGGGGCAAGATACGCAGTATTTT. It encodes CATSRSGLAGGQDTQYF.

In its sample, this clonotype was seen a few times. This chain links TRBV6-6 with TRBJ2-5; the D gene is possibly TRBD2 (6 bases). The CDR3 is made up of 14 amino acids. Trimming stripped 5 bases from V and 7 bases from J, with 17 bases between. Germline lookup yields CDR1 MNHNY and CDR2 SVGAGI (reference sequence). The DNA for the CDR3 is TGTGCCAGCAGTCTGGGGACTGGTTCAAGGACCCAGTACTTC. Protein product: CASSLGTGSRTQYF.

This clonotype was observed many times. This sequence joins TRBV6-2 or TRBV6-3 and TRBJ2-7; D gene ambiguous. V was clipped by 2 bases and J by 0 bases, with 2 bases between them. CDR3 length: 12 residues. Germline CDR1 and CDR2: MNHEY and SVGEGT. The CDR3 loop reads CASSYVSYEQYF. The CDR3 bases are TGTGCCAGCAGTTACGTCTCCTACGAGCAGTACTTC.

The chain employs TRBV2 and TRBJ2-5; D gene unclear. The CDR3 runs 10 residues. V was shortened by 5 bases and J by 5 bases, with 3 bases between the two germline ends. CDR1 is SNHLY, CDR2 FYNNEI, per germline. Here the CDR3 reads CASSSETQYF. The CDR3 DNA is TGTGCCAGCAGTTCGGAGACCCAGTACTTC. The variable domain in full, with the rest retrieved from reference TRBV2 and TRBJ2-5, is EPEVTQTPSHQVTQMGQEVILRCVPISNHLYFYWYRQILGQKVEFLVSFYNNEISEKSEIFDDQFSVERPDGSNFTLKIRSTKLEDSAMYFCASSSETQYFGPGTRLLVL.

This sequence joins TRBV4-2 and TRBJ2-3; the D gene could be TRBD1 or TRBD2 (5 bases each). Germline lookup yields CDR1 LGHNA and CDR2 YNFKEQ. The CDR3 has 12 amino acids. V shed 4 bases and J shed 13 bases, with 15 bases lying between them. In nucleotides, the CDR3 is TGTGCCAGCAGCCCCGGAACAGGAGGAGAGTATTTT. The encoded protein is CASSPGTGGEYF.